This TCR beta chain is drawn from a study of cytomegalovirus exposure and HLA in healthy donors. The CDR3 has 16 amino acids. Germline lookup yields CDR1 MNHEY and CDR2 SMNVEV (reference sequence). V lost 0 bases, J lost 7 bases, and 15 bases lay in between. In the PCR, 60 Vbeta and 13 Jbeta primers were used. The assay was immunoSEQ multiplex PCR, and TCRdb's table has in-frame clones only and misses some. The sample shows approximately 190,000 clones, 60% to 80% of them seen only once. The J gene is TRBJ2-2, the V gene TRBV27; D is uncertain. The sample was PBMCs. This receptor was obtained from a woman in her 30s in good health and CMV-seropositive. For the CDR3, the DNA is TGTGCCAGCAGTTTATCAAAACCCCTCTGGAGCGGGGAGCTGTTTTTT. It yields the protein CASSLSKPLWSGELFF.